These 7 T cell receptor beta chains share one sample of origin, sequenced in a study of T cells after yellow fever vaccination (dated by TCRdb to between 2018 and 2020). Taken with the paper, the label for treatment or condition translates to: live attenuated yellow fever vaccine strain. Receptors were amplified or captured by 5' RACE. The data were produced on an Illumina HiSeq 2500. TCRdb redid the processing of the public reads, applying fastp at Q25 and MiXCR, and retained in-frame beta chains. Each CDR3 protein appears once, grouped with its most common genes and DNA. The sample contains around 180,000 distinct CDR3 sequences, 6.2% of them found a single time. The biggest ten clones account for roughly 3% of the sample. The sequencing here drew on CD4+ T cells sorted from PBMCs, taken on the day of the first yellow fever vaccination. These receptors were obtained from a man between 18 and 29 years old who received the YFV17D yellow fever vaccine.

This clonotype occurred many times. This sequence joins TRBV7-9 and TRBJ2-2; perhaps TRBD2 as D (6 bases). The CDR3 has 16 residues. Germline V lookup: CDR1 SEHNR, CDR2 FQNEAQ (reference sequence). Trimming shortened V by 3 bases and J by 6 bases, and 17 bases separated the two germline ends. The CDR3 protein is CASSFGGSGTPGELFF. CDR3 in DNA: TGTGCCAGCAGCTTTGGGGGTTCCGGGACTCCCGGGGAGCTGTTTTTT. Filled out from reference TRBV7-9 and TRBJ2-2, the complete variable domain reads DTGVSQNPRHKITKRGQNVTFRCDPISEHNRLYWYRQTLGQGPEFLTYFQNEAQLEKSRLLSDRFSAERPKGSFSTLEIQRTEQGDSAMYLCASSFGGSGTPGELFFGEGSRLTVL.

The table lists this clonotype with a count of one. With a much larger clone just one base away, this may be a read error. The chain has TRBV20-1 and TRBJ2-5, with 7 bases lining up with TRBD2. V lost 3 bases to trimming and J lost 5 bases; unmatched junction nucleotides: 6. Germline values: CDR1 DFQATT, CDR2 SNEGSKA (reference sequence). This CDR3 spans 13 amino acids. CDR3 protein: CSARGAGFETQYF. DNA for the CDR3: TGCAGTGCTAGGGGAGCGGGGTTTGAGACCCAGTACTTC.

This clonotype was observed at least ten times. The CDR3 loop reads CASSSRGTGSGYYGYTF. The CDR3 DNA follows: TGTGCCAGCAGTTCAAGAGGAACAGGGTCGGGGTACTATGGCTACACCTTC. This sequence joins TRBV28 and TRBJ1-2; a weak D match, TRBD1 (6 bases). With 4 bases removed from V and 3 bases from J, the gap between germline ends came to 21 bases. CDR1 is MDHEN and CDR2 is SYDVKM in the germline V gene. This CDR3 has 17 amino acids.

The rearrangement links TRBV12-3 or TRBV12-4 to TRBJ2-3, with D perhaps TRBD1 (6 bases). The V end was cut by 6 bases, the J end by 1 base, with 14 bases between. This CDR3 is 15 amino acids long. This chain's CDR3 is CASSLLGHRTDTQYF. The CDR3 DNA follows: TGTGCCAGCAGCCTCTTGGGACACCGCACAGATACGCAGTATTTT.

This clonotype turned up a few times. The rearrangement joins TRBV29-1 to TRBJ2-3; 8 bases align to TRBD1. With 4 bases clipped from V and 2 bases from J, the junction kept 5 bases outside the gene matches. The CDR3 covers 14 residues. Germline CDR1 reads SQVTM; CDR2 reads ANQGSEA. CDR3 amino acids: CSVGGTGLTDTQYF. Written as DNA, the CDR3 is TGCAGCGTTGGGGGGACAGGACTCACAGATACGCAGTATTTT.

This clonotype has just a few counts. This chain links TRBV20-1 with TRBJ2-3, with 7 bases lining up with TRBD2. In germline, CDR1 is DFQATT, CDR2 SNEGSKA (reference sequence). The CDR3 totals 13 residues. Trimming removed 5 bases from V and 6 bases from J; junction bases left unmatched: 8. CDR3 loop: CSAPREASDTQYF. In DNA form, the CDR3 reads TGCAGTGCTCCCCGGGAGGCCAGCGATACGCAGTATTTT.

This clonotype was recorded at least ten times. The chain has TRBV6-2 or TRBV6-3 and TRBJ2-5, with D unresolved. The V gene lost 5 bases and the J gene lost 6 bases, with 10 bases spanning the gap. Germline CDR1 and CDR2: MNHEY and SVGEGT. The CDR3 totals 12 residues. CDR3 region: CASSAARKTQYF. DNA of the CDR3: TGTGCCAGCAGTGCCGCTAGGAAGACCCAGTACTTC.